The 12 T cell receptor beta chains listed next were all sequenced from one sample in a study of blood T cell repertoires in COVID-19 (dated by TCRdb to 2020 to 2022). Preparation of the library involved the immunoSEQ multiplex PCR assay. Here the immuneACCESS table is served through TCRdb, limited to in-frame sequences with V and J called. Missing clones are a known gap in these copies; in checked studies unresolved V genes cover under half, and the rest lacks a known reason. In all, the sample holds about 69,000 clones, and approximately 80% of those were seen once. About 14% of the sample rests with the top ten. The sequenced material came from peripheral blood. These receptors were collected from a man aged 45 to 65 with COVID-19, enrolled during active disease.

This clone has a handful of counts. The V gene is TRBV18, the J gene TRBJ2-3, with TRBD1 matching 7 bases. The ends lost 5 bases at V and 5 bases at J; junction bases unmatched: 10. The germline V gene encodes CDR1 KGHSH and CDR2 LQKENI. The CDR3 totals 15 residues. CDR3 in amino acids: CASSSASGGVDTQYF. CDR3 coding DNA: TGTGCCAGCTCATCGGCCTCAGGGGGTGTAGATACGCAGTATTTT.

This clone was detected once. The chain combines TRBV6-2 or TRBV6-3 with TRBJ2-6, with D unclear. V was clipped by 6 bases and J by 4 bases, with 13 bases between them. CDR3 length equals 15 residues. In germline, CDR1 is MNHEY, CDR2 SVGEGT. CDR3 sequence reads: CASSTGWAGANVLTF. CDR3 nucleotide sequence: TGTGCCAGCAGCACTGGTTGGGCCGGGGCCAACGTCCTGACTTTC.

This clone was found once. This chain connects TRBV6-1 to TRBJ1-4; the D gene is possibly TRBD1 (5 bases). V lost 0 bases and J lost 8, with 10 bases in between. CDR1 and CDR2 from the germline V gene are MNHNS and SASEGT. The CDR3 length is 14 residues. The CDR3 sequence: CASSEAPHREKLFF. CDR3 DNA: TGTGCCAGCAGTGAAGCCCCCCACAGGGAAAAACTGTTTTTT.

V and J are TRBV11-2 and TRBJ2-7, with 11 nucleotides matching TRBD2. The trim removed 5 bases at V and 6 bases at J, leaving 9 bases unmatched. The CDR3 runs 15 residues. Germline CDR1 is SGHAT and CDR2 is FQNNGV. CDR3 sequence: CASSPGLAGGVEQYF. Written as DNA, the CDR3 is TGTGCCAGCAGCCCCGGCCTAGCGGGGGGAGTCGAGCAGTACTTC. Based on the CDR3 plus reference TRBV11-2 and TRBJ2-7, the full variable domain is EAGVAQSPRYKIIEKRQSVAFWCNPISGHATLYWYQQILGQGPKLLIQFQNNGVVDDSQLPKDRFSAERLKGVDSTLKIQPAKLEDSAVYLCASSPGLAGGVEQYFGPGTRLTVT.

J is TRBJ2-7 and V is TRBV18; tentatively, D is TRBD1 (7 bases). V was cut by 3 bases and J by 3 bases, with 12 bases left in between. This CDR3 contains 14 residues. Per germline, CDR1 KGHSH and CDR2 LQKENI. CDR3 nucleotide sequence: TGTGCCAGCTCACCGGGCAGGGGGGTCTACGAGCAGTACTTC. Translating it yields CASSPGRGVYEQYF.

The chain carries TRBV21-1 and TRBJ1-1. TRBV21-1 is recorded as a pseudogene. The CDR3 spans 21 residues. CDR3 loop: CASSNRPGASTPRRVNTEAFF. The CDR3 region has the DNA TGTGCCAGCAGCAACCGACCTGGGGCCTCAACACCGAGGAGGGTGAACACTGAAGCTTTCTTT.

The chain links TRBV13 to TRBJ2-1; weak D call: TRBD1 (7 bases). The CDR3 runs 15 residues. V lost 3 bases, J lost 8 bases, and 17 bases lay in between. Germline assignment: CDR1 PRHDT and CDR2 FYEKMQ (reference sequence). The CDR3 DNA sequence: TGTGCCAGCAGCTTCAGGGGGGACCCCAAGGATGAGCAGTTCTTC. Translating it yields CASSFRGDPKDEQFF.

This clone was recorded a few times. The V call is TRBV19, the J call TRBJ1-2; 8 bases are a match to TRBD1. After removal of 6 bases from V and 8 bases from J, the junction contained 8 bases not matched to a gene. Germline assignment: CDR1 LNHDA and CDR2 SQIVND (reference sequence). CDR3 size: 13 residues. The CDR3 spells CASRLTGGPGYTF. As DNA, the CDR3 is TGTGCCAGTAGGCTCACAGGGGGTCCAGGCTACACCTTC.

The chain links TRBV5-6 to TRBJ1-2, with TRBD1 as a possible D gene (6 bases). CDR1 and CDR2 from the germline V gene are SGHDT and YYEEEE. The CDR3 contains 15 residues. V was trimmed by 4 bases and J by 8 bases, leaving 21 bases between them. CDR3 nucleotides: TGTGCCAGCAGCGCCCCCGGCGGTCAGGGGAAGGGCTACACCTTC. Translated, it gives CASSAPGGQGKGYTF.

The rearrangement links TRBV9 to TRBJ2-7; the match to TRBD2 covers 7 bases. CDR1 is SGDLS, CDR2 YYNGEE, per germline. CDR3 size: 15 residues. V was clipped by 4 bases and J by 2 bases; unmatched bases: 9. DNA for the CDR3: TGTGCCAGCAGCCCCCACCTGGGAGGGACCTACGAGCAGTACTTC. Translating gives CASSPHLGGTYEQYF.

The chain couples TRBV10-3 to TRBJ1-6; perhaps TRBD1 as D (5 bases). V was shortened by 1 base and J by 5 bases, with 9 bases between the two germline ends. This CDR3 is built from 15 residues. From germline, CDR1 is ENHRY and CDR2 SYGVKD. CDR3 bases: TGTGCCATCAGTGAGTTGGGGGGGGATAATTCACCCCTCCACTTT. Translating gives CAISELGGDNSPLHF.

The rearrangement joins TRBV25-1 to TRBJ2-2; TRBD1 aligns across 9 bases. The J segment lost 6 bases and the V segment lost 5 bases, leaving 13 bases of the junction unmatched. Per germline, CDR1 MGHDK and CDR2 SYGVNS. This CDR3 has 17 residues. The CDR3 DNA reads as TGTGCCAGCAGTCGGAACTCACAGGGGGCGCTTTCCGGGGAGCTGTTTTTT. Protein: CASSRNSQGALSGELFF.